A single T cell receptor beta chain is shown here with its context. These data come from a study of cytomegalovirus exposure and HLA in healthy donors. Study-level information: Unique TCR beta sequences numbering approximately 120 million came from around 180 million T cells in an earlier analysis.

The length of the CDR3 is 18 residues. Germline loops: CDR1 SGHTA, CDR2 FQGTGA. V trimming: 4 bases; J trimming: 0 bases; junction bases outside the gene matches: 8. Samples came from healthy bone marrow donors. PCR amplification relied on 60 Vbeta primers (plus 13 Jbeta primers). Assay: immunoSEQ multiplex PCR; the TCRdb copy retains only in-frame clones and omits some. This table has about 130,000 clones, about 83% appearing once. The chain recombines TRBV7-3 with TRBJ2-3; 12 bases are a match to TRBD2. Specimen: PBMCs. The sequence was collected from a girl between 2 and 10 years old in good health and CMV-seronegative. The CDR3 loop reads CASSSLAGGAPSTDTQYF. CDR3 in DNA: TGTGCCAGCAGCTCCCTAGCGGGGGGGGCACCAAGCACAGATACGCAGTATTTT.